A single sample gave rise to the 7 T cell receptor beta chains below, sequenced in a study of immune characterization of retroperitoneal liposarcoma. TCRdb itself ran the PCR reads through MiXCR, one entry per CDR3 protein. The table lists about 10,000 distinct CDR3 sequences, approximately 24% of them singletons, with roughly 19% in the top ten. The specimen was blood. The receptors were gathered from a male donor with retroperitoneal liposarcoma.

The chain carries TRBV6-1 and TRBJ2-2; 10 bases agree with TRBD2. V was clipped by 11 bases and J by 5 bases; unmatched bases: 14. The CDR3 is made up of 16 amino acids. Germline V gene data show CDR1 as MNHNS and CDR2 as SASEGT. The CDR3 DNA follows: TGTGCCCGATCATCTAGCGGGGGCTCGACTACCGGGGAGCTGTTTTTT. Its translation is CARSSSGGSTTGELFF.

This clonotype came up a few times. The gene calls are TRBV6-1 and TRBJ2-3; 11 bases map to TRBD1. The V and J ends lost 5 bases and 3 bases, in that order; junction bases with no gene match: 7. There are 16 residues in the CDR3. Germline CDR1 MNHNS, CDR2 SASEGT. CDR3: CASSPRDRGYTDTQYF. The CDR3 DNA reads TGTGCCAGCAGTCCCCGGGACAGGGGGTATACAGATACGCAGTATTTT.

This clonotype was seen only a few times. The chain couples TRBV6-1 to TRBJ2-7; 7 bases are shared with TRBD1. The CDR3 sequence is 15 residues long. Germline V gives CDR1 MNHNS, CDR2 SASEGT. The junction had 10 bases not matched to a gene; V was cut back by 7 bases and J by 1 base. As DNA, the CDR3 is TGTGCCAGCAAATTCCTAGGGGACAGTTCCTACGAGCAGTACGTC. Residues: CASKFLGDSSYEQYV.

This clonotype was seen ten or more times. The chain combines TRBV27 with TRBJ2-1, with D possibly being TRBD1 (5 bases). V was cut by 0 bases and J by 5 bases, with 17 bases left in between. This CDR3 has 17 residues. Germline values: CDR1 MNHEY, CDR2 SMNVEV (reference sequence). The CDR3 region is CASSLSQQGLVDNEQFF. The CDR3 bases are TGTGCCAGCAGTTTATCGCAGCAGGGCCTGGTGGACAATGAGCAGTTCTTC.

Within the sample, this clonotype is medium-sized. The chain has TRBV6-1 and TRBJ1-1; no clear D gene. CDR1 MNHNS and CDR2 SASEGT come from the germline V gene. V lost 2 bases and J 4 bases, leaving 11 bases between the germline ends. The CDR3 extends over 14 amino acids. The CDR3 DNA reads TGTGCCAGCAGTGAATCCGGGGTCGTCACTGAAGCTTTCTTT. It is translated as CASSESGVVTEAFF.

This clonotype was detected a few times. Just one base apart from a much larger clone, this may be a read error. V gene TRBV6-1 combines with J gene TRBJ2-1; D is unclear. The J call may be mistaken, given a closer DNA end match to TRBJ2-7. This CDR3 region has 11 residues. Germline lookup yields CDR1 MNHNS and CDR2 SASEGT. CDR3 bases: TGTGCCAGCAGTAATAACAATGAGCAGTACTTC. Translation: CASSNNNEQYF.

The count of this clonotype is one. The chain has TRBV11-3 and TRBJ2-1; 9 nucleotides match TRBD2. This CDR3 spans 16 amino acids. Germline loops: CDR1 SGHNT, CDR2 YENEEA. Losses at the gene ends were 5 bases for V and 3 bases for J; bases not matched to a gene: 8. CDR3 bases: TGTGCCAGCAGCCTTAGCGGGGGAGACATCTACAATGAGCAGTTCTTC. Translation: CASSLSGGDIYNEQFF. Drawing the rest from reference TRBV11-3 and TRBJ2-1, the complete variable domain is EAGVVQSPRYKIIEKKQPVAFWCNPISGHNTLYWYLQNLGQGPELLIRYENEEAVDDSQLPKDRFSAERLKGVDSTLKIQPAELGDSAVYLCASSLSGGDIYNEQFFGPGTRLTVL.